These 32 T cell receptor beta chains originate from one sample sequenced in a study of cytomegalovirus exposure and HLA in healthy donors. Only in-frame clones appear in the TCRdb table, and some are missing; sequencing was by immunoSEQ multiplex PCR. The sample includes approximately 120,000 clones, 89% of them seen just once. Sequencing used PBMCs. Receptor source: a woman aged 18 to 35 in good health and CMV-seronegative.

The gene calls are TRBV5-6 and TRBJ1-5; TRBD1 aligns across 7 bases. The CDR3 sequence is 15 residues long. Germline V lookup: CDR1 SGHDT, CDR2 YYEEEE. J was trimmed by 2 bases and V by 2 bases; bases with no gene match: 4. The CDR3 region has the DNA TGTGCCAGCAGCTTAACAGGGGAGCGCAATCAGCCCCAGCATTTT. Translated, it gives CASSLTGERNQPQHF.

This chain uses TRBV29-1 with TRBJ2-1, with 8 positions matching TRBD2. Losses at the gene ends were 7 bases for V and 9 bases for J; bases not matched to a gene: 8. The CDR3 is made up of 12 amino acids. Germline lookup yields CDR1 SQVTM and CDR2 ANQGSEA. The CDR3 sequence is CSAPQRGSEQFF. The DNA for the CDR3 is TGCAGCGCCCCACAGCGGGGGAGTGAGCAGTTCTTC.

For the CDR3, the DNA is TGTGCCAGCAGTCCTGGTGCGACTGAAGCTTTCTTT. Translation: CASSPGATEAFF. The chain employs TRBV7-9 and TRBJ1-1; no reliable D call. The germline V and J ends were trimmed by 6 bases and 5 bases, with 10 bases remaining between them. Germline loops: CDR1 SEHNR, CDR2 FQNEAQ (reference sequence). CDR3 length: 12 residues.

Points on this clone: This specimen includes other DNA sequences encoding the same CDR3. The chain employs TRBV27 and TRBJ1-1; D gene uncertain. V lost 4 bases, J lost 2 bases, and 11 bases lay in between. The germline V gene encodes CDR1 MNHEY and CDR2 SMNVEV (reference sequence). This CDR3 is 14 amino acids long. CDR3 loop: CASSSVGLNTEAFF. The CDR3 coding sequence is TGTGCCAGCAGTTCCGTGGGCCTAAACACTGAAGCTTTCTTT.

This clone was detected once. The J gene is TRBJ2-7, the V gene TRBV19, with TRBD1 matching 9 bases. Per the germline V gene, CDR1 is LNHDA and CDR2 is SQIVND (reference sequence). CDR3 length: 15 amino acids. V was pared by 5 bases and J by 2 bases, with 7 bases of the junction left unmatched. The CDR3 bases are TGTGCCAGTAGTTCCTCCGGGACAGGGACCTACGAGCAGTACTTC. This codes for CASSSSGTGTYEQYF. The full variable domain, rest sourced from reference TRBV19 and TRBJ2-7, is DGGITQSPKYLFRKEGQNVTLSCEQNLNHDAMYWYRQDPGQGLRLIYYSQIVNDFQKGDIAEGYSVSREKKESFPLTVTSAQKNPTAFYLCASSSSGTGTYEQYFGPGTRLTVT.

This chain uses TRBV28 with TRBJ2-7; TRBD2 aligns across 7 bases. Unmatched junction bases numbered 14, after V lost 1 base and J lost 5 bases. The CDR3 has 17 amino acids. The V gene's germline CDR1 is MDHEN and CDR2 SYDVKM. The chain's CDR3 is CASSLSILRGGIHEQYV. The CDR3 DNA reads TGTGCCAGCAGTTTATCGATCCTTCGCGGGGGTATCCACGAGCAGTACGTC.

The genes are TRBV18 and TRBJ1-1, with 7 bases aligning to TRBD1. CDR1 is KGHSH and CDR2 is LQKENI in the germline V gene. The CDR3 contains 14 residues. V lost 3 bases to trimming and J lost 3 bases; unmatched junction nucleotides: 4. The DNA for the CDR3 is TGTGCCAGCTCACCCTACGACAGGGACACTGAAGCTTTCTTT. This translates into CASSPYDRDTEAFF.

This clone has more than one count but fewer than ten. The chain couples TRBV19 to TRBJ2-4; 11 positions match TRBD2. CDR3 length: 17 amino acids. The germline CDR1 and CDR2 sequences are LNHDA and SQIVND (reference sequence). The V gene end was trimmed by 7 bases and the J gene end by 0 bases; junction bases not matched to a gene: 8. The CDR3: CASTTSGVVLAKNIQYF. Here the CDR3 DNA reads TGTGCCAGTACGACTAGCGGGGTTGTACTAGCCAAAAACATTCAGTACTTC.

Here the CDR3 reads CASSFLGQGSYEQYF. The CDR3 nucleotides read TGTGCCAGCAGTTTTCTGGGACAGGGGAGCTACGAGCAGTACTTC. The rearrangement links TRBV28 to TRBJ2-7; 10 bases are a match to TRBD1. In germline, CDR1 is MDHEN, CDR2 SYDVKM. The CDR3 is 15 residues long. V was clipped by 3 bases and J by 3 bases; unmatched bases: 5.

The sample holds a few counts of this clone. This sequence joins TRBV10-3 and TRBJ1-1; 7 nucleotides line up with TRBD1. The CDR3 consists of 13 residues. CDR1 ENHRY and CDR2 SYGVKD come from the germline V gene. V gave up 5 bases and J gave up 1 base; unmatched junction bases: 1. CDR3 in amino acids: CAISSGGNTEAFF. The DNA for the CDR3 is TGTGCCATCAGTTCAGGGGGGAACACTGAAGCTTTCTTT.

This clone was recorded only once. The genes are TRBV5-8 and TRBJ1-4; 10 bases map to TRBD1. The CDR3 runs 14 residues. The junction had 3 bases not matched to a gene; V was cut back by 3 bases and J by 7 bases. The germline gives CDR1 SGHTS, CDR2 YDEGEE. The CDR3: CASSYRDRGEKLFF. The CDR3 DNA sequence: TGTGCCAGCAGCTACCGGGACAGGGGTGAAAAACTGTTTTTT.

This clone was picked up one time. The chain carries TRBV7-9 and TRBJ1-1; D possibly corresponds to TRBD1 (5 bases). V lost 8 bases to trimming and J lost 5 bases, with 12 bases between them. The CDR3 is made up of 12 amino acids. Germline lookup yields CDR1 SEHNR and CDR2 FQNEAQ (reference sequence). CDR3 coding DNA: TGTGCCAGCCCTGGTGGGGGGACTGAAGCTTTCTTT. It encodes CASPGGGTEAFF.

The V call is TRBV30, the J call TRBJ2-7; D is unresolved. V lost 0 bases, J lost 4 bases, and 4 bases lay in between. The CDR3 spans 11 residues. The germline V gene has CDR1 GTSNPN and CDR2 SVGIG (reference sequence). The CDR3 DNA reads as TGTGCCTGGAGTGTACAGTACGAGCAGTACGTC. Residues: CAWSVQYEQYV.

The CDR3 reads CASSPPGLNNEQFF. DNA of the CDR3: TGTGCCAGCAGCCCACCGGGACTTAACAATGAGCAGTTCTTC. The rearrangement links TRBV7-6 to TRBJ2-1, with D possibly being TRBD2 (6 bases). Trimming pared 5 bases from V and 5 bases from J, leaving 13 bases between. The CDR3 spans 14 residues. Looked up from germline, CDR1 is SGHVS and CDR2 is FNYEAQ.

This clone appeared a single time. V usage is TRBV4-3 and J usage is TRBJ2-4, with D maybe TRBD1 (6 bases). The germline V and J ends were trimmed by 1 base and 1 base, with 11 bases remaining between them. Germline V gene sequence: CDR1 LGHNA, CDR2 YSLEER. This CDR3 contains 16 residues. For the CDR3, the DNA is TGCGCCAGCAGCCAAGGCAGGGGCAAGGCCAAAAACATTCAGTACTTC. The encoded protein is CASSQGRGKAKNIQYF.

This chain connects TRBV2 to TRBJ2-5; 7 bases are shared with TRBD1. Per germline, CDR1 SNHLY and CDR2 FYNNEI. The J segment lost 4 bases and the V segment lost 4 bases, leaving 12 bases of the junction unmatched. The CDR3 contains 16 residues. CDR3 in amino acids: CASSGTQTGLPETQYF. CDR3 DNA sequence: TGTGCCAGCAGTGGGACGCAGACAGGGCTCCCAGAGACCCAGTACTTC.

The rearrangement links TRBV4-1 to TRBJ2-5; maybe TRBD1 (5 bases). This CDR3 spans 13 amino acids. Trimming pared 3 bases from V and 5 bases from J, leaving 10 bases between. The germline V gene has CDR1 MGHRA and CDR2 YSYEKL. The CDR3 protein is CASSHGQFETQYF. The CDR3 nucleotides are TGCGCCAGCAGCCACGGACAATTTGAGACCCAGTACTTC.

V is TRBV7-9 and J is TRBJ1-1; 7 bases line up with TRBD1. Germline assignment: CDR1 SEHNR and CDR2 FQNEAQ (reference sequence). The V segment lost 1 base and the J segment 3 bases; nucleotides outside the gene matches: 5. CDR3 size: 15 residues. This CDR3 is CASSLGQGLYTEAFF. Here the CDR3 DNA reads TGTGCCAGCAGCTTAGGACAGGGATTGTACACTGAAGCTTTCTTT.

This clone is a singleton in its sample. V and J are TRBV6-8 and TRBJ2-5; 7 bases map to TRBD1. This CDR3 has 18 amino acids. The V gene end was trimmed by 8 bases and the J gene end by 0 bases; junction bases not matched to a gene: 18. Germline V CDR1 and CDR2: MNHGY, SAAAGT. The CDR3 is CASGLREGATGYQETQYF. The CDR3, as DNA: TGTGCCAGCGGACTTCGCGAGGGGGCAACGGGGTACCAAGAGACCCAGTACTTC.

J is TRBJ2-7 and V is TRBV16; 7 bases match TRBD1. With 1 base clipped from V and 3 bases from J, the junction kept 12 bases outside the gene matches. CDR3 length: 17 amino acids. Germline CDR1 and CDR2: KGHSY and FQNENV. The CDR3 loop reads CASSQWAGTVGFYEQYF. The CDR3 DNA sequence: TGTGCCAGCAGCCAATGGGCAGGGACAGTTGGGTTCTACGAGCAGTACTTC.

The rearrangement uses TRBV7-2 and TRBJ1-5; 7 bases map to TRBD1. V lost 4 bases to trimming and J lost 9 bases; unmatched junction nucleotides: 3. This CDR3 has 12 residues. From germline, CDR1 is SGHTA and CDR2 FQGNSA. CDR3 coding DNA: TGTGCCAGCAGCTCACAGGGGAGGCCCCAGCATTTT. This codes for CASSSQGRPQHF.

This clone was observed a few times. The chain uses TRBV27 and TRBJ1-6; possible D gene TRBD1, 5 bases. V lost 4 bases to trimming and J lost 10 bases, with 17 bases between them. Germline loops: CDR1 MNHEY, CDR2 SMNVEV (reference sequence). There are 15 residues in the CDR3. The chain's CDR3 is CASSSYGQGKSPLHF. CDR3 coding DNA: TGTGCCAGCAGTTCATATGGGCAGGGAAAATCACCCCTCCACTTT.

V gene TRBV6-5 combines with J gene TRBJ2-2; no clear D gene. Per germline, CDR1 MNHEY and CDR2 SVGAGI. With 0 bases removed from V and 1 base from J, the gap between germline ends came to 6 bases. This CDR3 comprises 15 residues. The CDR3 reads CASSYSPGNTGELFF. The CDR3 DNA sequence: TGTGCCAGCAGTTACTCTCCAGGGAACACCGGGGAGCTGTTTTTT.

V and J are TRBV6-5 and TRBJ1-1, with D maybe TRBD1 (5 bases). Germline V gene sequence: CDR1 MNHEY, CDR2 SVGAGI. The CDR3 spans 15 residues. The ends were cut back, 0 bases at V and 4 bases at J, with 12 bases in the middle. The CDR3 loop is CASSYSGGRATEAFF. CDR3 nucleotide sequence: TGTGCCAGCAGTTACTCGGGGGGACGGGCCACTGAAGCTTTCTTT.

The chain links TRBV2 to TRBJ2-7, with D possibly TRBD1 on 5 matching bases. V was clipped by 8 bases and J by 2 bases, with 16 bases between them. The CDR3 consists of 14 residues. Germline V gene sequence: CDR1 SNHLY, CDR2 FYNNEI. The CDR3 here is CASLDSLLTYEQYF. DNA for the CDR3: TGTGCCAGCCTCGACAGCCTTCTTACCTACGAGCAGTACTTC.

This clone was seen just once. The rearrangement links TRBV6-5 to TRBJ1-1, with D possibly being TRBD1 (6 bases). This CDR3 region has 14 residues. Germline CDR1 and CDR2: MNHEY and SVGAGI. Trimming cost V 6 bases and J 4 bases, with 15 bases left between them. Written as DNA, the CDR3 is TGTGCCAGCAGCCAACAATTACAGGGCACTGAAGCTTTCTTT. As protein: CASSQQLQGTEAFF.

The J gene is TRBJ2-1, the V gene TRBV30; perhaps TRBD2 as D (5 bases). The CDR3 is 12 residues long. Germline V gives CDR1 GTSNPN, CDR2 SVGIG (reference sequence). Trimming took off 5 bases at V and 3 bases at J, with 8 bases between the two ends. The DNA for the CDR3 is TGTGCCTGGTCGAGGGTCTACAATGAGCAGTTCTTC. This codes for CAWSRVYNEQFF.

This clone was recorded only once. This chain connects TRBV5-1 to TRBJ1-2; the match to TRBD1 covers 8 bases. The CDR3 runs 14 residues. CDR1 is SGHRS and CDR2 is YFSETQ in the germline V gene. V gave up 7 bases and J gave up 2 bases; unmatched junction bases: 7. The CDR3 nucleotides read TGCGCCAGCTGCCCGACAGGGGTAAACTATGGCTACACCTTC. Its protein product is CASCPTGVNYGYTF.

The chain uses TRBV30 and TRBJ2-7; TRBD2 might be the D (5 bases). V was cut by 5 bases and J by 7 bases, with 18 bases left in between. This CDR3 has 13 residues. Germline V gene lookup returns CDR1 GTSNPN and CDR2 SVGIG (reference sequence). CDR3 residues: CAWSAAELREQYF. As DNA, the CDR3 is TGTGCCTGGTCGGCAGCGGAGCTTAGGGAGCAGTACTTC.

In this sample, this clone turned up once. The V gene is TRBV28, the J gene TRBJ1-4, with D perhaps TRBD1 (5 bases). Trimming pared 8 bases from V and 3 bases from J, leaving 10 bases between. The CDR3 length is 13 residues. Germline V lookup: CDR1 MDHEN, CDR2 SYDVKM. CDR3 residues: CASEGGANEKLFF. The CDR3 DNA sequence: TGTGCCAGCGAGGGAGGGGCTAATGAAAAACTGTTTTTT. The whole variable domain, filled in from reference TRBV28 and TRBJ1-4, reads DVKVTQSSRYLVKRTGEKVFLECVQDMDHENMFWYRQDPGLGLRLIYFSYDVKMKEKGDIPEGYSVSREKKERFSLILESASTNQTSMYLCASEGGANEKLFFGSGTQLSVL.

The V call is TRBV7-2, the J call TRBJ1-5, with D hard to call. Germline V lookup: CDR1 SGHTA, CDR2 FQGNSA. The CDR3 has 14 amino acids. V lost 6 bases to trimming and J lost 4 bases, with 13 bases between them. CDR3 in amino acids: CASSLSGGNQPQHF. CDR3 bases: TGTGCCAGCAGTCTTTCGGGCGGGAATCAGCCCCAGCATTTT.

This chain joins TRBV6-5 and TRBJ2-1; unclear D gene. Trimming removed 6 bases from V and 0 bases from J, with 12 bases in between. The germline CDR1 and CDR2 sequences are MNHEY and SVGAGI. The CDR3 sequence is 15 residues long. CDR3 DNA sequence: TGTGCCAGCAGCCCCTGGCGGAGCTCCTACAATGAGCAGTTCTTC. It encodes CASSPWRSSYNEQFF.